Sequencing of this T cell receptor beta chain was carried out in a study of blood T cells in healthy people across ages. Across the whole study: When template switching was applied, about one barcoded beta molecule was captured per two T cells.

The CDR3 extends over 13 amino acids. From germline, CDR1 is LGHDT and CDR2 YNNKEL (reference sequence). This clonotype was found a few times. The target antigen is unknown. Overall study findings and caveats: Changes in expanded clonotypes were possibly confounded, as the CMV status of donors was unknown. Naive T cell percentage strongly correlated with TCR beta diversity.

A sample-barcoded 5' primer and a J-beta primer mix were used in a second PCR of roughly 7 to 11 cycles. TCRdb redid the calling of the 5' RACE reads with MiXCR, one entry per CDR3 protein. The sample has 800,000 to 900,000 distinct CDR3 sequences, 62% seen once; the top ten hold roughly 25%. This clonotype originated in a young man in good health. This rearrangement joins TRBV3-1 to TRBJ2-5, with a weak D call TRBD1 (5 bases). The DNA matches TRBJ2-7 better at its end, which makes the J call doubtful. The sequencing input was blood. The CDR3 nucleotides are TGTGCCAGCAGCCCCGCAGGGCCCTACGAGCAGTACTTC. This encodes CASSPAGPYEQYF.